Presented here are 11 T cell receptor beta chains from one specimen sequenced in a study of early T cells in non-severe SARS-CoV-2 infection. MiXCR was run by TCRdb on the 5' RACE reads, yielding one entry per CDR3 protein. The sample records under 85,000 distinct CDR3 sequences, roughly 9.4% being singletons. The source material was whole blood. All receptors come from an adult who was a healthcare worker with PCR-confirmed SARS-CoV-2 infection or an uninfected control (not recorded which).

Only a few counts were recorded for this clonotype. The chain recombines TRBV9 with TRBJ1-3, with TRBD1 as a possible D gene (6 bases). The V gene's germline CDR1 is SGDLS and CDR2 YYNGEE. This CDR3 contains 16 residues. V lost 0 bases and J lost 0, with 10 bases in between. CDR3 coding DNA: TGTGCCAGCAGCGTAGGGACAGAGGCCTCTGGAAACACCATATATTTT. Protein product: CASSVGTEASGNTIYF.

This clonotype has just a few counts. The chain combines TRBV2 with TRBJ2-7, with 7 positions matching TRBD2. J lost 3 bases, V lost 3 bases, and 8 bases had no gene match. The CDR3 is 15 residues long. CDR1 SNHLY and CDR2 FYNNEI come from the germline V gene. The CDR3 reads CASSEIQRGLYEQYF. The CDR3 region has the DNA TGTGCCAGCAGTGAGATACAGCGGGGACTCTACGAGCAGTACTTC.

In this sample, this clonotype turned up many times. The chain carries TRBV5-1 and TRBJ2-1; D unresolved. This CDR3 has 15 residues. V gave up 0 bases and J gave up 0 bases, with 7 bases separating them. Germline CDR1 and CDR2: SGHRS and YFSETQ. The CDR3 bases are TGCGCCAGCAGCTTGGGTTCGAGCTCCTACAATGAGCAGTTCTTC. This gives the protein CASSLGSSSYNEQFF.

This clonotype turned up a few times. The chain joins TRBV7-3 to TRBJ2-7, with D maybe TRBD2 (6 bases). Germline V gives CDR1 SGHTA, CDR2 FQGTGA. The CDR3 is 18 amino acids. V shed 3 bases and J shed 0 bases, with 21 bases lying between them. The CDR3 reads CASSLGRGNRDFSYEQYF. Written as DNA, the CDR3 is TGTGCCAGCAGCTTGGGGCGGGGAAACCGGGACTTCTCCTACGAGCAGTACTTC.

This chain links TRBV29-1 with TRBJ1-1, with unresolved D. The CDR3 is 12 residues long. Trimming stripped 1 base from V and 1 base from J, with 4 bases between. The V gene's germline CDR1 is SQVTM and CDR2 ANQGSEA. The CDR3: CSVEGQNTEAFF. The CDR3 nucleotides read TGCAGCGTTGAAGGGCAGAACACTGAAGCTTTCTTT. Full variable domain (remainder filled in from reference TRBV29-1 and TRBJ1-1): SAVISQKPSRDICQRGTSLTIQCQVDSQVTMMFWYRQQPGQSLTLIATANQGSEATYESGFVIDKFPISRPNLTFSTLTVSNMSPEDSSIYLCSVEGQNTEAFFGQGTRLTVV.

The chain employs TRBV7-2 and TRBJ2-7; D may match TRBD1 or TRBD2 (5 bases each). V was shortened by 8 bases and J by 0 bases, with 17 bases between the two germline ends. Per germline, CDR1 SGHTA and CDR2 FQGNSA. The CDR3 spans 15 residues. DNA of the CDR3: TGTGCCAGCGGCGATCGAGGGGTGAGCTCCTACGAGCAGTACTTC. It encodes CASGDRGVSSYEQYF.

In its sample, this clonotype was seen a few times. J is TRBJ2-3 and V is TRBV5-6; D is possibly TRBD2 (5 bases). The CDR3 is made up of 15 amino acids. The germline gives CDR1 SGHDT, CDR2 YYEEEE. Trimming stripped 4 bases from V and 8 bases from J, with 20 bases between. CDR3: CASSLEAIGVATQYF. In DNA form, the CDR3 reads TGTGCCAGCAGCCTGGAGGCGATAGGCGTGGCTACGCAGTATTTT. The full variable domain, its missing parts supplied by reference TRBV5-6 and TRBJ2-3, is DAGVTQSPTHLIKTRGQQVTLRCSPKSGHDTVSWYQQALGQGPQFIFQYYEEEERQRGNFPDRFSGHQFPNYSSELNVNALLLGDSALYLCASSLEAIGVATQYFGPGTRLTVL.

This clonotype appeared a few times. The J gene is TRBJ1-3, the V gene TRBV6-5; D may be TRBD1 (6 bases). There are 14 residues in the CDR3. Trimming took off 7 bases at V and 4 bases at J, with 14 bases between the two ends. CDR1 MNHEY and CDR2 SVGAGI come from the germline V gene. The CDR3 here is CASKPGVGGNTIYF. DNA for the CDR3: TGTGCCAGCAAACCAGGGGTGGGAGGAAACACCATATATTTT.

The rearrangement uses TRBV5-1 and TRBJ2-7, with TRBD1 matching over 9 bases. V was pared by 4 bases and J by 4 bases, with 9 bases of the junction left unmatched. The V gene's germline CDR1 is SGHRS and CDR2 YFSETQ. The CDR3 contains 15 residues. DNA of the CDR3: TGCGCCAGCAGCGTTTCCGGGACAGGGTCTTACGAGCAGTACTTC. Amino acids: CASSVSGTGSYEQYF.

This clonotype was seen repeatedly, ten times or more. The CDR3 region has the DNA TGCAGTGCTGGGAAGGACAGGGGGGACACTGAAGCTTTCTTT. This sequence encodes CSAGKDRGDTEAFF. The chain is built from TRBV20-1 and TRBJ1-1; 10 nucleotides match TRBD1. Germline V gene lookup returns CDR1 DFQATT and CDR2 SNEGSKA (reference sequence). This CDR3 region has 14 residues. The V and J ends lost 5 bases and 3 bases, in that order; junction bases with no gene match: 6.

The chain links TRBV29-1 to TRBJ1-1; D remains unclear. The germline gives CDR1 SQVTM, CDR2 ANQGSEA. Trimming removed 4 bases at V and 9 bases at J, with 9 bases between. The CDR3 consists of 10 residues. CDR3 residues: CSVATHKAFF. The CDR3 DNA reads as TGCAGCGTTGCCACACATAAAGCTTTCTTT.